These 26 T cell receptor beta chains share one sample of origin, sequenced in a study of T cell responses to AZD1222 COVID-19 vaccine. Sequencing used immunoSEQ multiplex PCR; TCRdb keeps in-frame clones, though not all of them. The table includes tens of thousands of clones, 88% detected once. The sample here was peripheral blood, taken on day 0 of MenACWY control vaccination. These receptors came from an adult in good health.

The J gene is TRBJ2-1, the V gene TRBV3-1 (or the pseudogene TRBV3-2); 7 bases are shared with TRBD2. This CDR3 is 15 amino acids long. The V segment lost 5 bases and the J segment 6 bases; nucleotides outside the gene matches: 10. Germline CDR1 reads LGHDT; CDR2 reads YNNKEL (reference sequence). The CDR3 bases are TGTGCCAGCAGCTTCCTCGCTCGACTAGCCAATGAGCAGTTCTTC. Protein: CASSFLARLANEQFF.

CDR3 DNA sequence: TGTGCCAGCAGCTTTGGCCGTAGGGATTCACCCCTCCACTTT. Protein: CASSFGRRDSPLHF. The chain employs TRBV11-3 and TRBJ1-6, with D unclear. Germline CDR1 is SGHNT and CDR2 is YENEEA. This CDR3 spans 14 amino acids. Deletions cut 3 bases from V and 8 bases from J, with 11 bases between.

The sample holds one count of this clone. CDR3 nucleotides: TGTGCCAGCAGCTTAAATCTAGGGCCCAATCAGCCCCAGCATTTT. This sequence encodes CASSLNLGPNQPQHF. V usage is TRBV5-5 and J usage is TRBJ1-5; D unclear. The ends were cut back, 2 bases at V and 3 bases at J, with 12 bases in the middle. CDR1 is SGHKS and CDR2 is YYEKEE in the germline V gene (reference sequence). CDR3 length equals 15 residues.

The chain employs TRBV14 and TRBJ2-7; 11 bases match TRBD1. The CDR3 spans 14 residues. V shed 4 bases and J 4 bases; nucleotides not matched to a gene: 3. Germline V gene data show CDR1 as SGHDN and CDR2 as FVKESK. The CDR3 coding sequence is TGTGCCAGCAGCCCCGGGACAGGGGGATACGAGCAGTACTTC. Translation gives CASSPGTGGYEQYF.

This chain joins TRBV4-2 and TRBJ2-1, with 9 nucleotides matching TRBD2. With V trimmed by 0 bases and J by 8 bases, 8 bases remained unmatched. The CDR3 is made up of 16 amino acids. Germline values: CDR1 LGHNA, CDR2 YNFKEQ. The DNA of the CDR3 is TGTGCCAGCAGCCAAGATCCAGGGCGGGGGGGATATGAGCAGTTCTTC. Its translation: CASSQDPGRGGYEQFF.

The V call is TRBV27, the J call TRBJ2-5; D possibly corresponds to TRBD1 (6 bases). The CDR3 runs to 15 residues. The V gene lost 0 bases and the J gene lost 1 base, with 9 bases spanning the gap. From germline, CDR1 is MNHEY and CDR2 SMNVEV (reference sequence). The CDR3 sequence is CASSLSTGSQETQYF. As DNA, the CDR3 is TGTGCCAGCAGTTTATCGACAGGATCCCAAGAGACCCAGTACTTC.

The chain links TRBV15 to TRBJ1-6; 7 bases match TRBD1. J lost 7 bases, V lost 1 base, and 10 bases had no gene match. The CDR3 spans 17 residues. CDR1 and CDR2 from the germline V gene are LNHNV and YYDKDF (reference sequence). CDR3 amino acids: CATSRVARQGANSPLHF. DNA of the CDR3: TGTGCCACCAGCAGAGTAGCCCGACAGGGTGCCAATTCACCCCTCCACTTT.

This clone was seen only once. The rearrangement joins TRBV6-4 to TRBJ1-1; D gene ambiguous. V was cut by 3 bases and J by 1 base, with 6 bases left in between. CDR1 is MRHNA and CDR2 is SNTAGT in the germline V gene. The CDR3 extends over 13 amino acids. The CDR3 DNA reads TGTGCCAGCAGTGAGACGTGGAACACTGAAGCTTTCTTT. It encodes CASSETWNTEAFF.

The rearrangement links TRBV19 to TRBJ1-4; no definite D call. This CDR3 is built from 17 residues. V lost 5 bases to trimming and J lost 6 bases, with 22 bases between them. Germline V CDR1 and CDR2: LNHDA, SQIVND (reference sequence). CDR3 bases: TGTGCCAGTAGTCCCCTCCGGTCTCGAGGCCGTGATGAAAAACTGTTTTTT. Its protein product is CASSPLRSRGRDEKLFF.

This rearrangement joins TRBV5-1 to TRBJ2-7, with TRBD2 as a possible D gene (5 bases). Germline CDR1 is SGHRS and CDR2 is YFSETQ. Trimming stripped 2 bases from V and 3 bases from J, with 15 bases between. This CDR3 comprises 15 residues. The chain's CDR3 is CASSFSTETSYEQYF. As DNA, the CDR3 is TGCGCCAGCAGCTTTTCGACCGAAACTAGCTACGAGCAGTACTTC.

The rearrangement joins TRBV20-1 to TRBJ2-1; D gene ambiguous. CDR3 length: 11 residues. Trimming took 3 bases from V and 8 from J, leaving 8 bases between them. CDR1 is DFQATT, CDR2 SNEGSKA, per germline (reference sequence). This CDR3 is CSASGRDEQFF. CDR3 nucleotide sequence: TGCAGTGCTAGTGGGCGCGATGAGCAGTTCTTC.

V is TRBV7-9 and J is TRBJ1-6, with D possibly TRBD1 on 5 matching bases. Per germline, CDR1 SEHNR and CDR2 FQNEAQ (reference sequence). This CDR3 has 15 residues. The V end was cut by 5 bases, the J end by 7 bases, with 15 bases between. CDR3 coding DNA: TGTGCCAGCAGCACCGACAGCCCCGTGAATTCACCCCTCCACTTT. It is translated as CASSTDSPVNSPLHF. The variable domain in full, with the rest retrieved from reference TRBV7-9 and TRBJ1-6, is DTGVSQNPRHKITKRGQNVTFRCDPISEHNRLYWYRQTLGQGPEFLTYFQNEAQLEKSRLLSDRFSAERPKGSFSTLEIQRTEQGDSAMYLCASSTDSPVNSPLHFGNGTRLTVT.

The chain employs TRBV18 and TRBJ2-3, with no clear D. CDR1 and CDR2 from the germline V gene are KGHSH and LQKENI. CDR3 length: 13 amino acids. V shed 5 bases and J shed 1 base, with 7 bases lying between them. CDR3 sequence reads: CASSDGGTDTQYF. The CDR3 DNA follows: TGTGCCAGCTCAGATGGTGGCACAGATACGCAGTATTTT.

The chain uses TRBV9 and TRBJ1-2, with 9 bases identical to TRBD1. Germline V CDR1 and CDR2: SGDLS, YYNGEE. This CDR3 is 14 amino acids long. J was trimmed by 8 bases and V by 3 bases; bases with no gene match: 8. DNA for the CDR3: TGTGCCAGCAGCGGATTTACAGGGGGCTGGGGCTACACCTTC. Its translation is CASSGFTGGWGYTF.

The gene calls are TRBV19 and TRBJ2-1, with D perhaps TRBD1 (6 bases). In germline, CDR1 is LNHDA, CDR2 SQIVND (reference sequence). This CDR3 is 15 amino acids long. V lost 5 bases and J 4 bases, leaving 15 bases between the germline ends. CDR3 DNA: TGTGCCAGTAGTCCAGGGGAAAATTATTACAATGAGCAGTTCTTC. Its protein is CASSPGENYYNEQFF.

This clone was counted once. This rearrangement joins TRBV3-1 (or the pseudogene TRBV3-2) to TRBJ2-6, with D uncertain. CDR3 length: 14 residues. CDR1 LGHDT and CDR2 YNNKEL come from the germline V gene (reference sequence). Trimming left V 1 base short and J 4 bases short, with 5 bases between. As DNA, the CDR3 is TGTGCCAGCAGCCAAGGAGGCGGGGCCAACGTCCTGACTTTC. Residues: CASSQGGGANVLTF.

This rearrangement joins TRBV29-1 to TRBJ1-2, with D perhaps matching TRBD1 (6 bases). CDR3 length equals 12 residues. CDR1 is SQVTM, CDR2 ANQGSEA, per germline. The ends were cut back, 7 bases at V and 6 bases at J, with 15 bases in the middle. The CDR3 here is CSAESTGHGYTF. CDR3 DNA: TGCAGCGCCGAATCGACAGGCCATGGCTACACCTTC. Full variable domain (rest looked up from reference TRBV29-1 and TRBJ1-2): SAVISQKPSRDICQRGTSLTIQCQVDSQVTMMFWYRQQPGQSLTLIATANQGSEATYESGFVIDKFPISRPNLTFSTLTVSNMSPEDSSIYLCSAESTGHGYTFGSGTRLTVV.

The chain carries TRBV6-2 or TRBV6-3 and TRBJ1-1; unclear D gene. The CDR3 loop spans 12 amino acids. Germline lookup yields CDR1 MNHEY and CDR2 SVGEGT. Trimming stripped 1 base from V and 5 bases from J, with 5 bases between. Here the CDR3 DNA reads TGTGCCAGCAGTTACTTGGATACTGAAGCTTTCTTT. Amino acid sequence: CASSYLDTEAFF.

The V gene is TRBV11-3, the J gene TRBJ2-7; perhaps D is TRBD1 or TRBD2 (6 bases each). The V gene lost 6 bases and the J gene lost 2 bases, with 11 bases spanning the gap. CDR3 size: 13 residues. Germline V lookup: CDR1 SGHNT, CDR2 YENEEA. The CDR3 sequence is CASRSRDTYEQYF. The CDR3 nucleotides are TGTGCCAGCAGGTCGCGGGACACCTACGAGCAGTACTTC.

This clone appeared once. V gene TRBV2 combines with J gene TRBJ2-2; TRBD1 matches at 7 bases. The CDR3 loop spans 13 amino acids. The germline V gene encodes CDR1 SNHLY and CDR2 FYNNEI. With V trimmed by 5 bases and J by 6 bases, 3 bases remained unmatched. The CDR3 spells CASSTDRAGELFF. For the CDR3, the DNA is TGTGCCAGCAGTACAGACAGGGCCGGGGAGCTGTTTTTT. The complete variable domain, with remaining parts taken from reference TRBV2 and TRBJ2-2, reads EPEVTQTPSHQVTQMGQEVILRCVPISNHLYFYWYRQILGQKVEFLVSFYNNEISEKSEIFDDQFSVERPDGSNFTLKIRSTKLEDSAMYFCASSTDRAGELFFGEGSRLTVL.

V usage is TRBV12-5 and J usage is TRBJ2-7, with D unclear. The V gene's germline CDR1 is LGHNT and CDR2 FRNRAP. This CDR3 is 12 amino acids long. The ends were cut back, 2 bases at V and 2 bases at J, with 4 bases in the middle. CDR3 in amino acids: CASGLLAYEQYF. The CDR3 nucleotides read TGTGCTAGTGGTTTGTTGGCCTACGAGCAGTACTTC.

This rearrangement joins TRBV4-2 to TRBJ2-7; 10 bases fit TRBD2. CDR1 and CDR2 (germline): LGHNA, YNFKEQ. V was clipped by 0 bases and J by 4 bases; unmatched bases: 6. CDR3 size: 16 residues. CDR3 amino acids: CASSQEETSGVYEQYF. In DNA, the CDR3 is TGTGCCAGCAGCCAAGAAGAAACTAGCGGGGTATACGAGCAGTACTTC.

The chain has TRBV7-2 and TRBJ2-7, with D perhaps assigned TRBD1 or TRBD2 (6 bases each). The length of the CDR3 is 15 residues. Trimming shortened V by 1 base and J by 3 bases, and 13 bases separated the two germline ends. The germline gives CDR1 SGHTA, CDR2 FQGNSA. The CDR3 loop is CASSLEEGGIYEQYF. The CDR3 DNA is TGTGCCAGCAGCTTAGAGGAGGGGGGAATCTACGAGCAGTACTTC.

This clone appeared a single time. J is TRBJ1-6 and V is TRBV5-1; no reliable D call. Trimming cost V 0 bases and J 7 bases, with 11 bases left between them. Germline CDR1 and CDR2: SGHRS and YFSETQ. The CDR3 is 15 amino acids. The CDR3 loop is CASSLEGSPNSPLHF. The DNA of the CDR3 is TGCGCCAGCAGCTTGGAAGGTTCCCCCAATTCACCCCTCCACTTT.

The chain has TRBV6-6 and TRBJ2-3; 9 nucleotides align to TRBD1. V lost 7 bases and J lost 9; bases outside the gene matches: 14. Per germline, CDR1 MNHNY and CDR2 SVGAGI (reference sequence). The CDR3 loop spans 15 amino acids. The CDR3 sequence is CASNLPGQGHRTQYF. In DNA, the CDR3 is TGTGCCAGCAACTTGCCGGGACAGGGTCACCGCACGCAGTATTTT.

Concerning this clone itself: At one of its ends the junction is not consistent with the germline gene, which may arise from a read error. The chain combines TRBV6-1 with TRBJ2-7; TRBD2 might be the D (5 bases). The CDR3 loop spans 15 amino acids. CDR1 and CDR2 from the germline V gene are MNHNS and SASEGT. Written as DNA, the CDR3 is TGTGCCAGCAGTCAAGCCCGGGGAGAAACCTACGAGCAGTACTTC. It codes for CASSQARGETYEQYF.